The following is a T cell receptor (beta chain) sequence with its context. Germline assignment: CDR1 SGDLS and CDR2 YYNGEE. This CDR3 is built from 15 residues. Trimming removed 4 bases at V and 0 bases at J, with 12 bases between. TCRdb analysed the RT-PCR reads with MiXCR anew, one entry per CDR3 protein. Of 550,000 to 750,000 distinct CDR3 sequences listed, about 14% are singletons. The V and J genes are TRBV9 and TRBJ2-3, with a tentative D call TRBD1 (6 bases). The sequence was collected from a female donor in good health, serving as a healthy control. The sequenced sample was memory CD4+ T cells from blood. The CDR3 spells CASSTLGQSTDTQYF. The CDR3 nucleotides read TGTGCCAGCAGCACATTGGGACAAAGCACAGATACGCAGTATTTT.